This TCR beta chain was found in a study of PD-L1 blockade in urothelial cancer. About the study: Blood samples had a median of approximately 150,000 T cells, roughly 76,000 unique TCRs, and clonality more than 0.075. Study results and limitations: When measured at 3 weeks, tumor-associated blood clones expanded more in durable-benefit patients.

TCR analog templates of synthetic origin were spiked into each PCR. Method: immunoSEQ multiplex PCR; TCRdb's copy keeps in-frame clones and lacks some. The data contain tens of thousands of clones, 85% to 90% of them singletons. Regarding time point: pretreatment peripheral blood. Patients suffered from locally advanced or metastatic urothelial carcinoma. The CDR3 runs 21 residues. Losses at the gene ends were 5 bases for V and 6 bases for J; bases not matched to a gene: 27. Per the germline V gene, CDR1 is MNHEY and CDR2 is SMNVEV (reference sequence). As for this clone: Its antigen is unknown.

The source of this sequence is a man aged 55 to 69 with urothelial cancer. The sequencing used PBMCs, collected around atezolizumab (anti-PD-L1) treatment. The J gene is TRBJ1-4, the V gene TRBV27; 7 bases fit TRBD1. The CDR3 sequence is CASSTHSKRQGSLRVHEKLFF. As DNA, the CDR3 is TGTGCCAGCAGTACGCATTCCAAGAGACAGGGTTCATTGAGGGTACATGAAAAACTGTTTTTT.